This TCR beta chain comes out of a study of blood T cell repertoires in COVID-19. Study-wide background: Researchers got acute and convalescent COVID-19 samples from the United States, Italy and Spain. The cDNA or gDNA used as material had been derived from T cells, B-cell-depleted T cells, or PBMCs.

The ends were cut back, 5 bases at V and 3 bases at J, with 10 bases in the middle. In germline, CDR1 is KGHSH, CDR2 LQKENI. There are 13 residues in the CDR3. TCRdb's table, derived via immunoSEQ multiplex PCR, lists solely in-frame clones and lacks some. Among approximately 330,000 clones listed, roughly 89% were seen once. The J gene is TRBJ2-5, the V gene TRBV18; perhaps TRBD1 as D (5 bases). The receptor comes from a man aged 25 to 40 with COVID-19, enrolled during active disease. Sequencing used peripheral blood. CDR3 amino acids: CASSLQVKETQYF. CDR3 bases: TGTGCCAGCTCATTACAGGTTAAAGAGACCCAGTACTTC.